Following are 28 T cell receptor beta chains from one sample sequenced in a study of T cell responses to AZD1222 COVID-19 vaccine. Data came from immunoSEQ multiplex PCR; TCRdb stores just in-frame clones and leaves some out. The sample shows 120,000 or so clones, about 88% of them seen only once. The starting material was peripheral blood, obtained on day 0 of AZD1222 vaccination. The source of these receptors is an adult in good health.

This rearrangement joins TRBV18 to TRBJ1-5, with TRBD1 identical over 7 bases. CDR3 length: 14 amino acids. J was trimmed by 6 bases and V by 3 bases; bases with no gene match: 5. Looked up from germline, CDR1 is KGHSH and CDR2 is LQKENI. The CDR3 sequence is CASSPRDSFQPQHF. CDR3 DNA sequence: TGTGCCAGCTCACCCCGGGACAGCTTTCAGCCCCAGCATTTT.

This sequence joins TRBV25-1 and TRBJ1-1, with a possible D match to TRBD1 (6 bases). The CDR3 totals 18 residues. Trimming removed 4 bases from V and 0 bases from J, with 21 bases in between. Per the germline V gene, CDR1 is MGHDK and CDR2 is SYGVNS. CDR3 in DNA: TGTGCCAGCAGTGCACCCGAAAGGGGGGCAACCCTGAACACTGAAGCTTTCTTT. Translating gives CASSAPERGATLNTEAFF.

The CDR3: CASSPGGARGTGELFF. The CDR3 coding sequence is TGTGCCAGCAGCCCCGGGGGGGCGCGGGGCACCGGGGAGCTGTTTTTT. This chain uses TRBV7-9 with TRBJ2-2, with 8 bases matching TRBD2. V trimming: 5 bases; J trimming: 4 bases; junction bases outside the gene matches: 9. The CDR3 contains 16 residues. The germline V gene has CDR1 SEHNR and CDR2 FQNEAQ (reference sequence).

This chain uses TRBV24-1 with TRBJ1-3; no clear D. V lost 4 bases and J lost 0, with 6 bases in between. Germline lookup yields CDR1 KGHDR and CDR2 SFDVKD. The CDR3 contains 14 residues. This chain's CDR3 is CATSDTISGNTIYF. CDR3 DNA: TGTGCCACCAGTGACACCATCTCTGGAAACACCATATATTTT.

Remarks on this clone: Additional DNA sequences in this sample encode the identical CDR3. The chain has TRBV29-1 and TRBJ1-1; D is undetermined. The CDR3 loop spans 10 amino acids. Trimming left V 7 bases short and J 4 bases short, with 7 bases between. From germline, CDR1 is SQVTM and CDR2 ANQGSEA. CDR3 loop: CSAGRTEAFF. The CDR3 DNA reads as TGCAGCGCCGGACGCACTGAAGCTTTCTTT.

This clone was picked up a small number of times. This chain connects TRBV6-5 to TRBJ2-3, with TRBD1 identical over 8 bases. The germline CDR1 and CDR2 sequences are MNHEY and SVGAGI. This CDR3 is built from 14 residues. J lost 2 bases, V lost 7 bases, and 5 bases had no gene match. The CDR3 reads CASNGQGHTDTQYF. Written as DNA, the CDR3 is TGTGCCAGCAATGGACAGGGCCACACAGATACGCAGTATTTT.

The chain carries TRBV6-2 or TRBV6-3 and TRBJ2-7; D unclear. The germline CDR1 and CDR2 sequences are MNHEY and SVGEGT. Trimming left V 5 bases short and J 3 bases short, with 14 bases between. There are 14 residues in the CDR3. Here the CDR3 reads CASSRTYTSYEQYF. For the CDR3, the DNA is TGTGCCAGCAGTCGAACCTACACGAGCTACGAGCAGTACTTC.

The rearrangement joins TRBV3-1 (or the pseudogene TRBV3-2) to TRBJ2-5; TRBD2 matches at 7 bases. J gave up 5 bases and V 1 base, and 13 bases lay outside the gene matches. CDR3 length: 17 residues. Per the germline V gene, CDR1 is LGHDT and CDR2 is YNNKEL (reference sequence). CDR3: CASSQAGGGSRRETQYF. CDR3 in DNA: TGTGCCAGCAGCCAAGCGGGCGGCGGGAGTCGTCGGGAGACCCAGTACTTC.

This clone was counted a single time. The chain joins TRBV3-1 (or the pseudogene TRBV3-2) to TRBJ1-6; 8 nucleotides line up with TRBD1. The germline V gene has CDR1 LGHDT and CDR2 YNNKEL (reference sequence). V dropped 4 bases and J dropped 7; count of bases not matched to a gene: 3. There are 14 residues in the CDR3. The CDR3 region is CASSPWTGNSPLHF. CDR3 nucleotide sequence: TGTGCCAGCAGCCCATGGACAGGGAATTCACCCCTCCACTTT.

The rearrangement joins TRBV18 to TRBJ1-2; D is unresolved. The CDR3 consists of 12 residues. V dropped 4 bases and J dropped 4 bases, with 7 bases sitting between them. The germline CDR1 and CDR2 sequences are KGHSH and LQKENI. In nucleotides, the CDR3 is TGTGCCAGCTCACACCCGAGCTATGGCTACACCTTC. It encodes CASSHPSYGYTF.

The CDR3 DNA reads as TGTGCCAGCAGTTCGCAGGGGAACACTGAAGCTTTCTTT. It translates to CASSSQGNTEAFF. The chain carries TRBV6-4 and TRBJ1-1; D is perhaps TRBD1 (5 bases). This CDR3 contains 13 residues. Deletions cut 5 bases from V and 1 base from J, with 8 bases between. Germline CDR1 and CDR2: MRHNA and SNTAGT.

This clone was counted only a few times. The chain combines TRBV11-3 with TRBJ2-1; the D gene could be TRBD1 or TRBD2 (5 bases each). The CDR3 has 14 amino acids. Germline-derived CDR1 and CDR2 are SGHNT and YENEEA. V gave up 3 bases and J gave up 0 bases, with 6 bases separating them. The CDR3 protein is CASSFGGSYNEQFF. Here the CDR3 DNA reads TGTGCCAGCAGCTTTGGGGGCTCCTACAATGAGCAGTTCTTC.

The chain couples TRBV18 to TRBJ1-1; D is possibly TRBD1 (5 bases). V was clipped by 0 bases and J by 8 bases, with 10 bases between them. The CDR3 totals 13 residues. Looked up from germline, CDR1 is KGHSH and CDR2 is LQKENI. CDR3 coding DNA: TGTGCCAGCTCACCACCGAATGGGGCAGAAGCTTTCTTT. Amino acid sequence: CASSPPNGAEAFF. Based on the CDR3 plus reference TRBV18 and TRBJ1-1, the full variable domain is NAGVMQNPRHLVRRRGQEARLRCSPMKGHSHVYWYRQLPEEGLKFMVYLQKENIIDESGMPKERFSAEFPKEGPSILRIQQVVRGDSAAYFCASSPPNGAEAFFGQGTRLTVV.

The CDR3 spells CASSGSSGNTIYF. The CDR3 DNA reads TGTGCCAGTAGTGGGAGCTCTGGAAACACCATATATTTT. The chain employs TRBV19 and TRBJ1-3; the D is unclear. This CDR3 has 13 residues. From germline, CDR1 is LNHDA and CDR2 SQIVND (reference sequence). V was shortened by 5 bases and J by 0 bases, with 5 bases between the two germline ends.

This chain links TRBV25-1 with TRBJ2-7, with 9 bases aligning to TRBD1. The CDR3 loop spans 15 amino acids. V dropped 3 bases and J dropped 2; count of bases not matched to a gene: 5. Germline CDR1 MGHDK, CDR2 SYGVNS. CDR3 residues: CASSDLDRGAYEQYF. The CDR3 nucleotides are TGTGCCAGCAGTGACCTGGACAGGGGAGCCTACGAGCAGTACTTC.

This rearrangement joins TRBV5-6 to TRBJ2-7; no definite D call. CDR1 SGHDT and CDR2 YYEEEE come from the germline V gene. The CDR3 contains 13 residues. Trimming cost V 0 bases and J 3 bases, with 7 bases left between them. The chain's CDR3 is CASSLGHNYEQYF. Here the CDR3 DNA reads TGTGCCAGCAGCTTGGGGCATAACTACGAGCAGTACTTC. Full variable domain (remainder filled in from reference TRBV5-6 and TRBJ2-7): DAGVTQSPTHLIKTRGQQVTLRCSPKSGHDTVSWYQQALGQGPQFIFQYYEEEERQRGNFPDRFSGHQFPNYSSELNVNALLLGDSALYLCASSLGHNYEQYFGPGTRLTVT.

This chain connects TRBV7-2 to TRBJ2-3; 8 bases are a match to TRBD1. Unmatched junction bases numbered 4, after V lost 8 bases and J lost 0 bases. This CDR3 is built from 14 residues. In germline, CDR1 is SGHTA, CDR2 FQGNSA. The CDR3 DNA reads as TGTGCCAGCGGCAGACAGGGGAGCACAGATACGCAGTATTTT. It specifies CASGRQGSTDTQYF.

The V call is TRBV4-1, the J call TRBJ2-3; TRBD1 might be the D (5 bases). V was trimmed by 0 bases and J by 6 bases, leaving 13 bases between them. The germline V gene encodes CDR1 MGHRA and CDR2 YSYEKL. This CDR3 is built from 15 residues. The CDR3 sequence is CASSQDPRALDTQYF. DNA of the CDR3: TGCGCCAGCAGCCAAGATCCCAGGGCTTTGGATACGCAGTATTTT.

This clone appeared once. The gene calls are TRBV19 and TRBJ1-1; maybe TRBD1 (6 bases). V lost 6 bases and J lost 4, with 15 bases in between. CDR1 is LNHDA and CDR2 is SQIVND in the germline V gene (reference sequence). There are 14 residues in the CDR3. The CDR3 is CASSPSGGRTEAFF. The CDR3 region has the DNA TGTGCCAGTAGCCCATCCGGGGGGCGCACTGAAGCTTTCTTT.

The V gene is TRBV2, the J gene TRBJ1-1; D might be TRBD1 (6 bases). The CDR3 length is 16 residues. Trimming shortened V by 6 bases and J by 1 base, and 18 bases separated the two germline ends. Germline-derived CDR1 and CDR2 are SNHLY and FYNNEI. CDR3 residues: CASREGVRGANTEAFF. For the CDR3, the DNA is TGTGCCAGCAGGGAGGGGGTCAGGGGCGCGAACACTGAAGCTTTCTTT.

On this clone itself: In the same sample, other DNA sequences code for this CDR3. The chain combines TRBV9 with TRBJ2-7, with 10 bases that match TRBD1. V trimming: 0 bases; J trimming: 3 bases; junction bases outside the gene matches: 3. CDR1 SGDLS and CDR2 YYNGEE come from the germline V gene. The CDR3 consists of 15 residues. In DNA form, the CDR3 reads TGTGCCAGCAGCGTAGGGACAGGGGGAGGCTACGAGCAGTACTTC. This gives the protein CASSVGTGGGYEQYF.

The chain couples TRBV19 to TRBJ1-5; TRBD1 might be the D (5 bases). Trimming stripped 4 bases from V and 0 bases from J, with 10 bases between. The CDR3 spans 15 residues. Germline lookup yields CDR1 LNHDA and CDR2 SQIVND (reference sequence). Here the CDR3 reads CASSTRDLSNQPQHF. For the CDR3, the DNA is TGTGCCAGTAGTACTCGGGACCTTAGCAATCAGCCCCAGCATTTT.

V usage is TRBV2 and J usage is TRBJ1-5; the D gene is possibly TRBD1 (5 bases). Looked up from germline, CDR1 is SNHLY and CDR2 is FYNNEI. Trimming removed 6 bases at V and 3 bases at J, with 12 bases between. The CDR3 sequence is 14 residues long. The CDR3 here is CASRATVNNQPQHF. The DNA of the CDR3 is TGTGCCAGCAGAGCGACAGTAAACAATCAGCCCCAGCATTTT.

In the case of this clone: The identical CDR3 is also encoded by other nucleotide sequences in the sample. The chain is built from TRBV12-3 or TRBV12-4 and TRBJ2-7, with D maybe TRBD2 (5 bases). Trimming stripped 4 bases from V and 4 bases from J, with 8 bases between. This CDR3 region has 12 residues. The CDR3 region has the DNA TGTGCCAGCAGTTCTGGACTGTACGAGCAGTACTTC. Translated, it gives CASSSGLYEQYF.

V is TRBV3-1 (or the pseudogene TRBV3-2) and J is TRBJ1-2; possibly TRBD1 for D (5 bases). Germline V CDR1 and CDR2: LGHDT, YNNKEL (reference sequence). Trimming stripped 1 base from V and 8 bases from J, with 17 bases between. The CDR3 totals 15 residues. CDR3 loop: CASSQVPGTPVGYTF. The CDR3 DNA follows: TGTGCCAGCAGCCAAGTTCCAGGGACTCCTGTAGGCTACACCTTC.

The gene calls are TRBV18 and TRBJ1-4; D unresolved. The length of the CDR3 is 15 residues. Germline V gene sequence: CDR1 KGHSH, CDR2 LQKENI. V lost 5 bases and J 8 bases, leaving 18 bases between the germline ends. DNA for the CDR3: TGTGCCAGCTCAAGCCCGGGGAGTTCGAGGGAAAAACTGTTTTTT. Translating it yields CASSSPGSSREKLFF.

This chain joins TRBV3-1 (or the pseudogene TRBV3-2) and TRBJ1-2, with D unresolved. Per germline, CDR1 LGHDT and CDR2 YNNKEL (reference sequence). The CDR3 has 14 residues. Trimming removed 2 bases at V and 8 bases at J, with 15 bases between. The CDR3 DNA sequence: TGTGCCAGCAGCCAATCCGAGGCCGAAGGCGGCTACACCTTC. It encodes CASSQSEAEGGYTF.

The chain has TRBV7-9 and TRBJ1-2; the D gene is possibly TRBD1 (5 bases). CDR1 and CDR2 from the germline V gene are SEHNR and FQNEAQ (reference sequence). This CDR3 is built from 14 residues. Trimming took 0 bases from V and 7 from J, leaving 12 bases between them. CDR3 sequence (DNA): TGTGCCAGCAGCTTAGCAGGCAGGGTATCTGGCTACACCTTC. Its translation: CASSLAGRVSGYTF.